This T cell receptor beta chain was sequenced in a study of cytomegalovirus exposure and HLA in healthy donors. The CDR3 spans 12 residues. V was trimmed by 8 bases and J by 1 base, leaving 9 bases between them. Germline V gene data show CDR1 as MDHEN and CDR2 as SYDVKM. The PCR was carried out with 60 Vbeta primers and 13 Jbeta primers. Clones were read by immunoSEQ multiplex PCR, and TCRdb kept only the in-frame ones, dropping some. The data show roughly 84,000 clones, about 60% seen once. This receptor was taken from a woman in her thirties or forties in good health and CMV-seropositive. Sample: PBMCs. V is TRBV28 and J is TRBJ2-7; TRBD1 is a possible D gene (5 bases). The CDR3 DNA is TGTGCCAGCCGTAGGGGATCCTACGAGCAGTACTTC. Its protein product is CASRRGSYEQYF.